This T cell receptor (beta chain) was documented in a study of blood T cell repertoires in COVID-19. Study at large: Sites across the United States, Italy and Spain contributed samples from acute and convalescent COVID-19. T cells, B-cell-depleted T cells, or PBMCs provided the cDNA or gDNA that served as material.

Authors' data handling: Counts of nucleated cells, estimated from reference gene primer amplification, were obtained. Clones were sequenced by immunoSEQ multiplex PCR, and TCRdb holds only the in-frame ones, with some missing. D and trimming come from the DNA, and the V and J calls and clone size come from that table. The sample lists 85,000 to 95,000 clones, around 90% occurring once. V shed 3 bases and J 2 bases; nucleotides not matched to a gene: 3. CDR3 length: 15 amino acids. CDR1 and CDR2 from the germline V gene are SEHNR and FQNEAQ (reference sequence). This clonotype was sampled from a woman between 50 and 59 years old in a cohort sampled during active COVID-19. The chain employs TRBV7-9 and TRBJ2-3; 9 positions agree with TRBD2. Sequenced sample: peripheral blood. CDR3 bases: TGTGCCAGCAGCTTGGCTAGCGGGGCCACAGATACGCAGTATTTT. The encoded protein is CASSLASGATDTQYF.